This T cell receptor beta chain was sequenced in a study of T cell responses to AZD1222 COVID-19 vaccine. The assay was immunoSEQ multiplex PCR, and TCRdb's table has in-frame clones only and misses some. The table shows 84,000 or so clones, with nearly 90% occurring only once. The V gene end was trimmed by 4 bases and the J gene end by 6 bases; junction bases not matched to a gene: 7. Germline CDR1 SGHRS, CDR2 YFSETQ. The CDR3 sequence is 15 residues long. The input for sequencing was peripheral blood, taken on day 0 of AZD1222 vaccination. The source is an adult in good health. The V and J genes are TRBV5-1 and TRBJ1-4, with 9 nucleotides matching TRBD1. CDR3 nucleotides: TGCGCCAGCAGCAGGGACAGGGCCACCGATGAAAAACTGTTTTTT. Protein product: CASSRDRATDEKLFF. Drawing the rest from reference TRBV5-1 and TRBJ1-4, the complete variable domain is KAGVTQTPRYLIKTRGQQVTLSCSPISGHRSVSWYQQTPGQGLQFLFEYFSETQRNKGNFPGRFSGRQFSNSRSEMNVSTLELGDSALYLCASSRDRATDEKLFFGSGTQLSVL.